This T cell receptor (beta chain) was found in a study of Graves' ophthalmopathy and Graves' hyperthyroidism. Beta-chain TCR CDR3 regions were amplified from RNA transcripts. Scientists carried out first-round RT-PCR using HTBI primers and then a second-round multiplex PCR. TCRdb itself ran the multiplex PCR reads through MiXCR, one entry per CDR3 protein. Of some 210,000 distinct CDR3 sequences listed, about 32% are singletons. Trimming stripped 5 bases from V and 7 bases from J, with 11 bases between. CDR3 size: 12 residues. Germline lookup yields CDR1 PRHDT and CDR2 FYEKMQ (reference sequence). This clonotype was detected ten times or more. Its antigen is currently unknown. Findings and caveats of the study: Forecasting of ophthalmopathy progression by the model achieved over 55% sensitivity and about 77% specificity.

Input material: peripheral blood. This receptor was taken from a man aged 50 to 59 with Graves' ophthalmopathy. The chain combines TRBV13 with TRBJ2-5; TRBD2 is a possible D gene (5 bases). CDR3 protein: CASSLSRGTQYF. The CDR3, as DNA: TGTGCCAGCAGCCTTAGCCGGGGGACCCAGTACTTC. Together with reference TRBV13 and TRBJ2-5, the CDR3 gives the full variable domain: AAGVIQSPRHLIKEKRETATLKCYPIPRHDTVYWYQQGPGQDPQFLISFYEKMQSDKGSIPDRFSAQQFSDYHSELNMSSLELGDSALYFCASSLSRGTQYFGPGTRLLVL.